This T cell receptor beta chain originates from a study of human T cells and chemical hapten exposure. Study summary: Patches with 0.01% DPC went on the upper back, and the tests were read at 6 days.

Germline V CDR1 and CDR2: SQVTM, ANQGSEA. The CDR3 consists of 12 residues. With V trimmed by 7 bases and J by 5 bases, 5 bases remained unmatched. TCRdb called the RACE reads again in MiXCR, with one record for every CDR3 protein. Of some 180,000 distinct CDR3 sequences in the sample, around 20% were seen once. There are a few counts of this clonotype. Described time point: patch test 1, 2 weeks after DPC sensitization. The sample's treatment: therapeutic diphenylcyclopropenone sensitization with weekly scalp DPC. This TCR was sampled from a woman between 45 and 60 years old with alopecia areata. Some clones in this sample may be carry-over from other donors' samples. This sequence joins TRBV29-1 and TRBJ2-5; 9 bases map to TRBD1. Sequencing used whole blood, obtained in connection with sensitization to the hapten diphenylcyclopropenone (DPC). CDR3 sequence: CSGRQGVETQYF. CDR3 nucleotides: TGCAGCGGCAGACAGGGGGTCGAGACCCAGTACTTC.